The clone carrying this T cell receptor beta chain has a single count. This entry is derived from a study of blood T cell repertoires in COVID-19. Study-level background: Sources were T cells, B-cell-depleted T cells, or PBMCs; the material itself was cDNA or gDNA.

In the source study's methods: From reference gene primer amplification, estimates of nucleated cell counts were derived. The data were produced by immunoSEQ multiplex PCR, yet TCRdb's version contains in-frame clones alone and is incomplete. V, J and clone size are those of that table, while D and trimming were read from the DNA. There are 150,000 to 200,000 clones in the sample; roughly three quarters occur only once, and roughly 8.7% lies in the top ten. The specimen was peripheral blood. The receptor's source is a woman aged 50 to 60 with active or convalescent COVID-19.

CDR3 residues: CASSLLAPTDTQYF. In nucleotides, the CDR3 is TGTGCCAGCAGCCTTCTAGCGCCCACAGATACGCAGTATTTT. The rearrangement joins TRBV7-3 to TRBJ2-3, with TRBD2 as a possible D gene (6 bases). The CDR3 length is 14 residues. The V gene lost 5 bases and the J gene lost 2 bases, with 11 bases spanning the gap. Germline V gene lookup returns CDR1 SGHTA and CDR2 FQGTGA.